The clone carrying this TCR beta chain was seen a handful of times. What it recognizes is unknown. The sample comes from a study of beta chain features in type 1 diabetes. Study conclusions and caveats: People with Type 1 diabetes carried modestly yet significantly shorter TCRB CDR3s in all four CD4+ subsets.

The length of the CDR3 is 14 residues. V lost 0 bases to trimming and J lost 3 bases, with 7 bases between them. The germline V gene encodes CDR1 SGHRS and CDR2 YFSETQ. Expressed TCRB transcripts were sequenced because the isolated RNA had all been reverse transcribed beforehand. Using immunoSEQ multiplex PCR, the repertoire was profiled, and TCRdb retains in-frame clones only, with some absent. The table lists 630,000 or so clones, over 13% of them singletons. The sequenced sample was naive CD4+ T cells from blood. This TCR was sampled from a man aged 18 to 30 with type 1 diabetes. This chain links TRBV5-1 with TRBJ2-1; D ambiguous. The CDR3 DNA reads TGCGCCAGCAGCTTGGGTCTAGGCTACAATGAGCAGTTCTTC. Protein: CASSLGLGYNEQFF. Supplemented by reference TRBV5-1 and TRBJ2-1, the full variable domain reads KAGVTQTPRYLIKTRGQQVTLSCSPISGHRSVSWYQQTPGQGLQFLFEYFSETQRNKGNFPGRFSGRQFSNSRSEMNVSTLELGDSALYLCASSLGLGYNEQFFGPGTRLTVL.